A selection of T cell receptor beta chains follows, all from one sample in a study of identical twins. TCRdb fed the 5' RACE reads into MiXCR, producing one record per CDR3 protein. The sample gives 350,000 or so distinct CDR3 sequences, approximately 13% of which show up once; approximately 7.9% is in the top ten. A further study also used this sample, focusing on yellow fever vaccine responses in identical twins.

The sample comprised CD8+ T cells sorted from blood. The source of these receptors is a young woman in good health. Each CDR3 is given with its conserved first and last residue. A D gene is named only where the DNA matches it firmly. Part of the rows lack a size; the others show once, few, many or a class for expanded clones.

j_gene | d_gene | abundance | v_gene | CDR3nt | CDR3aa
TRBJ2-2 | TRBD1 | many | TRBV29-1 | TGCAGCGTTAAACAGGGGGAAATTACCGGGGAGCTGTTTTTT | CSVKQGEITGELFF
TRBJ2-2 | . | once | TRBV7-8 | TGTGCCAGCAGCGGGAAACAGGGTTACACCGGGGAGCTGTTCTTT | CASSGKQGYTGELFF
TRBJ1-1 | . | few | TRBV5-1 | TGCGCCAGCAGCTTCCTCGAAGGGTCGAACACTGAAGCTTTCTTT | CASSFLEGSNTEAFF
TRBJ2-1 | . | . | TRBV11-1 | TGTGCCAGCAGCGGGGTTCATGAGCAGTTCTTC | CASSGVHEQFF
TRBJ2-1 | . | . | TRBV9 | TGTGCCAGCAGCGTAGGTGGCCGGCAAGACAATGAGCAGTTCTTC | CASSVGGRQDNEQFF
TRBJ1-2 | TRBD1 | many | TRBV7-9 | TGTGCCAGCAGCTCTGACAGGGACGGCTACACCTTC | CASSSDRDGYTF
TRBJ2-7 | TRBD2 | . | TRBV7-6 | TGTGCCAGCAGCCCCCCGACTAGCGGGAGCTCCTACGAGCAGTACTTC | CASSPPTSGSSYEQYF
TRBJ2-1 | . | . | TRBV6-1 | TGTGCCAGCAACGGTCTAAGCTCCTACAATGAGCAGTTCTTC | CASNGLSSYNEQFF
TRBJ2-2 | . | . | TRBV6-1 | TGTGCCAGCAGTGTGCAGGTTGACACCGGGGAGCTGTTTTTT | CASSVQVDTGELFF
TRBJ2-1 | . | few | TRBV24-1 | TGTGCCACCAGTGCGGGGAAGACCGGCTACAATGAGCAGTTCTTC | CATSAGKTGYNEQFF
TRBJ2-4 | . | . | TRBV20-1 | TGCAGTGCCCGATTCCTAGGGGGTGAGGTGAACATTCAGTACTTC | CSARFLGGEVNIQYF
TRBJ2-7 | . | . | TRBV10-3 | TGTGCCATCAGTGAATCAGGGAACGAGCAGTACTTC | CAISESGNEQYF
TRBJ2-7 | TRBD2 | many | TRBV4-2 | TGTGCCAGCAGCCAAGGAGTTGGACGCGGGAGCGCCTACGAGCAGTACTTC | CASSQGVGRGSAYEQYF
TRBJ2-3 | TRBD1 | few | TRBV7-8 | TGTGCCAGCAGCCCATATGGGACAGCTGCATACACAGATACGCAGTATTTT | CASSPYGTAAYTDTQYF
TRBJ2-1 | . | few | TRBV7-6 | TGTGCCAGCAGCCGATCCGGGAACCGGGATGAGCAGTTCTTC | CASSRSGNRDEQFF
TRBJ1-3 | . | few | TRBV11-2 | TGTGCCAGCAGCTCAGGAGGACCGGGCTCTGGAAACACCATATATTTT | CASSSGGPGSGNTIYF
TRBJ2-3 | . | . | TRBV20-1 | TGCAGTGCTAGAGATCTTATAGAAGGGGACACAGATACGCAGTATTTT | CSARDLIEGDTDTQYF
TRBJ1-5 | TRBD1 | few | TRBV24-1 | TGTGCCACCAGTGATCGGGACAGCCCATATAGCAATCAGCCCCAGCATTTT | CATSDRDSPYSNQPQHF
TRBJ2-5 | . | . | TRBV5-1 | TGCGCCAGCAGCCCGACGGGACGCCAAGAGACCCAGTACTTC | CASSPTGRQETQYF
TRBJ2-7 | . | . | TRBV5-6 | TGTGCCAGCAACCCCTCTTCGTCGGGGGAGCAGTACTTC | CASNPSSSGEQYF
TRBJ2-7 | . | . | TRBV20-1 | TGCAGTGCGAGAATCATCGGGAGTACCGCCTACGAGCAGTACTTC | CSARIIGSTAYEQYF
TRBJ2-1 | TRBD2 | few | TRBV6-1 | TGTGCCAGCACCCCACTAGCGGGAGGGCCTATGGATGAGCAGTTCTTC | CASTPLAGGPMDEQFF
TRBJ2-3 | TRBD2 | . | TRBV29-1 | TGCAGCGTTGTAAGCGGGAGGACTGAAAGCACAGATACGCAGTATTTT | CSVVSGRTESTDTQYF
TRBJ1-2 | . | . | TRBV6-2/TRBV6-3 | TGTGCCAGCAGGAGGGGGGACGCCGGCTACACCTTC | CASRRGDAGYTF
TRBJ2-3 | TRBD1 | few | TRBV28 | TGTGCCAGCAGTTTCGAGACAGGGGGCGCAGATACGCAGTATTTT | CASSFETGGADTQYF
TRBJ2-1 | . | few | TRBV7-9 | TGTGCCAGCAGCCCCGAGGGGAGGAATGAGCAGTTCTTC | CASSPEGRNEQFF
TRBJ2-3 | . | few | TRBV11-2 | TGTGCCAGCAGCTGGAGGACTATCTCGATTTCAGATACGCAGTATTTT | CASSWRTISISDTQYF
TRBJ1-6 | TRBD1 | many | TRBV12-3/TRBV12-4 | TGTGCCAGCAGTCCAGGACAGGGTACGCCACCCCTCCACTTT | CASSPGQGTPPLHF
TRBJ1-1 | . | few | TRBV5-6 | TGTGCCAGCAGCTATACTGGGGAAGTAGTTGAAGCTTTCTTT | CASSYTGEVVEAFF
TRBJ1-2 | TRBD1 | . | TRBV12-3/TRBV12-4 | TGTGCCAGCAGCGCCCGCCCCGGGACAGGGACCTACACCTTC | CASSARPGTGTYTF
TRBJ2-1 | TRBD2 | . | TRBV12-3/TRBV12-4 | TGTGCCAGCAGTGTAGGGACTAGCGTCAATGAGCAGTTCTTC | CASSVGTSVNEQFF
TRBJ2-7 | TRBD1 | . | TRBV6-1 | TGTGCCAGCAAAATGATTGGACAGGGTATGGAGTGGGAGCAGTACTTC | CASKMIGQGMEWEQYF
TRBJ1-1 | . | few | TRBV27 | TGTGCCAGCGGATACGACAAGAACACTGAAGCTTTCTTT | CASGYDKNTEAFF
TRBJ2-2 | . | . | TRBV24-1 | TGTGCCACCAGTGATAGAATGCAGTCACCTACCGGGGAGCTGTTTTTT | CATSDRMQSPTGELFF
TRBJ1-5 | . | . | TRBV6-5 | TGTGCCATCGGGCGGGGTCAGCCCCAGCATTTT | CAIGRGQPQHF
TRBJ2-5 | . | . | TRBV11-3 | TGTGCCAGCAGCCACCCCAGGGACAAGGCCCTCCAAGAGACCCAGTACTTC | CASSHPRDKALQETQYF
TRBJ2-1 | TRBD2 | . | TRBV2 | TGTGCCAGCCCACTAGCGGGAGGGCTTGATGAGCAGTTCTTC | CASPLAGGLDEQFF
TRBJ2-1 | . | . | TRBV5-1 | TGCGCCAGCATAGGCACAGGGATCTACAATGAGCAGTTCTTC | CASIGTGIYNEQFF
TRBJ2-2 | . | many | TRBV12-3/TRBV12-4 | TGTGCCAGCAGCACCGGGGAGCTGTTTTTT | CASSTGELFF
TRBJ2-1 | . | few | TRBV5-5 | TGTGCCAGCAGCCTCGATCTTAACAATGAGCAGTTCTTC | CASSLDLNNEQFF
TRBJ2-1 | . | few | TRBV28 | TGTGCCAGCAGTTTACGGGTCCATGAGCAGTTCTTC | CASSLRVHEQFF
TRBJ2-3 | . | many | TRBV6-4 | TGTGCCAGCAGTGACCTCACAGGCGGGGGCACAGATACGCAGTATTTT | CASSDLTGGGTDTQYF
TRBJ1-1 | . | . | TRBV10-3 | TGTGCCATCAGTGAGTCTGGGGGAAAGAACACTGAAGCTTTCTTT | CAISESGGKNTEAFF
TRBJ2-1 | TRBD2 | few | TRBV7-8 | TGTGCCAGCAGCTTTCGGCTAGCGGGGGAAAGGGAGCAGTTCTTC | CASSFRLAGEREQFF
TRBJ2-2 | . | few | TRBV4-2 | TGTGCCAGCAGCCAAGAAGGACTACAATTGGCCGGGGAGCTGTTTTTT | CASSQEGLQLAGELFF
TRBJ2-7 | . | . | TRBV2 | TGTGCCAGCAGTGACTCCAATAGCATCTACGAGCAGTACTTC | CASSDSNSIYEQYF